Listed below are T cell receptor beta chains from one sample, sequenced in a study of graft-versus-host responses after intestinal transplantation. Their target antigens are unknown. The table came from immunoSEQ multiplex PCR; TCRdb's copy has only in-frame clones and leaves some out. The repertoire consists of about 120,000 clones, with 85% to 95% occurring once and the leading ten covering more than 2.5%. The sample in question was unstimulated CD8+ T cells sorted from spleen or lymph node cells, obtained before intestinal transplant. The receptors here all came from a human donor who received an intestinal transplant. The CDR3 runs from the conserved cysteine through the conserved F or W. The D gene is left open where the match is weak. Clone size is given for some rows only: seen once, a few or many times, or a class if the clone is expanded.

TRBJ2-5	-	TRBV29-1	-	TGCAGCGTTGAAGGCGGGCCGAGGGAGAGGGAGACCCAGTACTTC	CSVEGGPRERETQYF
TRBJ2-7	once	TRBV28	-	TGTGCCAGCAGTTTTCGGCCCATCTCCTACGAGCAGTACTTC	CASSFRPISYEQYF
TRBJ1-1	-	TRBV4-2	-	TGTGCCAGCAGCCAAGAGTCTGGGCGAACAACTGAAGCTTTCTTT	CASSQESGRTTEAFF
TRBJ1-2	-	TRBV2	-	TGTGCCAGCAGTGAAGCAACAGGGAGGGAATTCTATGGCTACACCTTC	CASSEATGREFYGYTF
TRBJ2-2	-	TRBV6-6	-	TGTGCCAGCAGTTCTATTATGACAGGAAACACCGGGGAGCTGTTTTTT	CASSSIMTGNTGELFF
TRBJ2-1	-	TRBV5-6	-	TGTGCCAGCAGCTCTGGGACACCAGAGCAGTTCTTC	CASSSGTPEQFF
TRBJ1-1	few	TRBV27	-	TGTGCCAGTAGCTCCTTTGGGGGAGATATCATGAACACTGAAGCTTTCTTT	CASSSFGGDIMNTEAFF
TRBJ1-3	once	TRBV9	-	TGTGCCAGCAGCCCGGACGGAAACTCTGGAAACACCATATATTTT	CASSPDGNSGNTIYF
TRBJ2-7	-	TRBV27	TRBD2	TGTGCCAGCAGTTTTGGTAGCGGGATCTACGAGCAGTACTTC	CASSFGSGIYEQYF
TRBJ2-1	-	TRBV27	TRBD2	TGTGCCAGCAGTTCGTCCCCCAGGGACTACTACAATGAGCAGTTCTTC	CASSSSPRDYYNEQFF
TRBJ2-1	-	TRBV27	TRBD2	TGTGCCAGCAGTCCCCCCCGCAGCGGGAGGGCCTCAGGGTACAATGAGCAGTTCTTC	CASSPPRSGRASGYNEQFF
TRBJ2-7	-	TRBV5-6	-	TGTGCCAGCAGCTTGTCACTAAAAACCTACGAGCAGTACTTC	CASSLSLKTYEQYF
TRBJ2-1	-	TRBV6-5	-	TGTGCCAGCAGTTACAGGGATTACAATGAGCAGTTCTTC	CASSYRDYNEQFF
TRBJ2-1	-	TRBV27	-	TGTGCCAGCAGCCACCTGAACGGTGAGCAGTTCTTC	CASSHLNGEQFF
TRBJ2-7	-	TRBV7-2	TRBD2	TGTGCCAGCAGCTTTCGGCTAGCGGGAGTTTTTTCCCCCTACGAGCAGTACTTC	CASSFRLAGVFSPYEQYF
TRBJ2-3	once	TRBV7-2	TRBD2	TGTGCCAGCAGCTACGTAGCGGGAGGGCCTAGCACAGATACGCAGTATTTT	CASSYVAGGPSTDTQYF
TRBJ2-6	-	TRBV7-9	-	TGTGCCAGCAGCTTAGGATGGTCCGGGGCCAACGTCCTGACTTTC	CASSLGWSGANVLTF
TRBJ2-1	once	TRBV25-1	TRBD2	TGTGCCAGCAGTGAAAGGCTACTAGCGGATTACAATGAGCAGTTCTTC	CASSERLLADYNEQFF
TRBJ2-7	-	TRBV6-7	-	TGTGCCATCACACGGACCTCGGACTACGAGCAGTACTTC	CAITRTSDYEQYF
TRBJ1-1	-	TRBV5-6	-	TGTGCCAGCAGCCAGGGCCTGAACACTGAAGCTTTCTTT	CASSQGLNTEAFF
TRBJ2-5	-	TRBV6-5	-	TGTGCCAGCAGTTACGTCGGGCAGGGAGAGACCCAGTACTTC	CASSYVGQGETQYF
TRBJ2-7	-	TRBV19	-	TGTGCCAGTAGTGCGACAGCCTCCTACGAGCAGTACTTC	CASSATASYEQYF
TRBJ2-7	-	TRBV4-3	TRBD1	TGCGCCAGCAGCCACCTCCGGACAGGGGGCTCCTACGAGCAGTACTTC	CASSHLRTGGSYEQYF
TRBJ2-1	-	TRBV18	-	TGTGCCAGCTCACCTATATACCAGGGCCTAGGAGTCTATGAGCAGTTCTTC	CASSPIYQGLGVYEQFF
TRBJ1-1	-	TRBV20-1	-	TGCAGTGCGCTTAGGGTCACTGAAGCTTTCTTT	CSALRVTEAFF
TRBJ2-7	-	TRBV27	TRBD1	TGTGCCAGCAGTATATTAACAGGGGACGAGCAGTACTTC	CASSILTGDEQYF
TRBJ2-5	-	TRBV27	TRBD2	TGTGCCAGCAGCGGGGGGAGCGGAGATATCCAAGAGACCCAGTACTTC	CASSGGSGDIQETQYF
TRBJ1-1	-	TRBV6-5	TRBD1	TGTGCCAGCAGTTACAGGGGGCACACTGAAGCTTTCTTT	CASSYRGHTEAFF
TRBJ1-4	-	TRBV9	TRBD1	TGTGCCAGCAGCGTAGCAGGACAGGGCCCTATGGAAAAACTGTTTTTT	CASSVAGQGPMEKLFF
TRBJ2-1	-	TRBV4-1	TRBD2	TGCGCCAGCAGCCAAACCCCAACTAGCGGGAGTGAAAATGAGCAGTTCTTC	CASSQTPTSGSENEQFF
TRBJ2-1	once	TRBV9	TRBD2	TGTGCCAGCACCCCAGGCGGGAGGGCCTACAATGAGCAGTTCTTC	CASTPGGRAYNEQFF
TRBJ2-5	-	TRBV4-1	-	TGCGCCAGCAGCCAAGGGGCGGGGGAGACCCAGTACTTC	CASSQGAGETQYF
TRBJ2-7	once	TRBV28	TRBD2	TGTGCCAGCAGTTCTCCGGGACTAGCGGGTAGGGGGCAGTACTTC	CASSSPGLAGRGQYF